The rows below give T cell receptor beta chains drawn from one sample of a study of technical replicates of blood from several donors. Generated by immunoSEQ multiplex PCR, the TCRdb table keeps only in-frame clones and is missing some. The table includes fewer than 90,000 clones, around 92% detected once. Sequencing input: T cells isolated from PBMCs. Source of these receptors: a human donor in good health. Each CDR3 is given with its conserved first and last residue. Each record gives: J gene, V gene, CDR3 length, clone size, CDR3 protein. A clone size is listed for some rows: how often the clone was seen (once, few, many), or a class if it is expanded.

TRBJ2-7	TRBV27	14	once	CASSTGTSPREQYF
TRBJ2-5	TRBV28	16	NA	CASSPYHMTGGETQYF
TRBJ2-7	TRBV9	15	NA	CASSVVPDRGDEQYF
TRBJ1-5	TRBV28	14	NA	CTGQSRGAHQPQHF
TRBJ1-1	TRBV29-1	12	NA	CSVDFITAEAFF
TRBJ2-1	TRBV4-3	17	NA	CASSQDHTSGSKNEQFF
TRBJ2-7	TRBV19	14	NA	CASSASSGVYEQYF
TRBJ2-7	TRBV18	14	once	CASSPSGLAYEQYF
TRBJ2-7	TRBV19	15	NA	CASSIGGTVSYEQYF
TRBJ2-1	TRBV29-1	14	NA	CSVEYLADYNEQFF
TRBJ2-7	TRBV6-5	13	NA	CASSLTGPYEQYF
TRBJ2-5	TRBV11-3	16	NA	CASSLGTSGNQETQYF
TRBJ1-1	TRBV2	13	NA	CASSERGRTEAFF
TRBJ2-2	TRBV30	15	NA	CAWSRGRSSTGELFF
TRBJ2-6	TRBV7-3	21	once	CASSLKLWQEGAGSGANVLTF
TRBJ1-1	TRBV6-5	13	NA	CASIDWINTEAFF
TRBJ2-2	TRBV10-3	18	NA	CAISEGPGLADLTGELFF
TRBJ2-5	TRBV7-3	14	NA	CASSFQGGQETQYF
TRBJ2-7	TRBV28	18	NA	CASRHTLVRHENSYEQYF
TRBJ1-1	TRBV7-3	13	few	CASRLDRYTEAFF
TRBJ1-4	TRBV5-5	14	NA	CASSLLATNEKLFF
TRBJ1-1	TRBV28	13	NA	CASRRQGGTEAFF
TRBJ2-7	TRBV19	12	NA	CATSGVSYEQYF
TRBJ1-2	TRBV11-3	13	NA	CASSLWDREGYTF
TRBJ1-2	TRBV27	13	NA	CASRGPADYGYTF
TRBJ2-3	TRBV19	14	NA	CASSLGLAGDTQYF
TRBJ2-2	TRBV9	15	few	CASSVADINTGELFF
TRBJ2-7	TRBV5-1	15	NA	CASSLNIGRVYEQYF
TRBJ2-7	TRBV30	13	NA	CAWSAGTSYEQYF
TRBJ1-2	TRBV14	14	NA	CASSQDPGAEGYTF
TRBJ1-5	TRBV21-1	14	NA	CASSNWTGDQPQHF
TRBJ1-1	TRBV27	17	NA	CASLMGGARAMNTEAFF
TRBJ2-1	TRBV6-1	15	NA	CASRAGTSGNNEQFF
TRBJ2-1	TRBV2	11	NA	CASRTGTGIFF
TRBJ2-7	TRBV7-6	13	NA	CASSLGTRYEQYF
TRBJ1-1	TRBV29-1	13	NA	CSVLRDGNTEAFF
TRBJ2-2	TRBV2	15	NA	CASSALRGLTGELFF
TRBJ2-5	TRBV6-5	16	NA	CASSYSLDEVKETQYF
TRBJ1-5	TRBV2	15	NA	CASSGRVGGDQPQHF
TRBJ2-7	TRBV6-6	14	NA	CASSLRLLTYEQYF
TRBJ2-3	TRBV25-1	14	NA	CARLAGGNTDTQYF
TRBJ2-1	TRBV7-2	14	NA	CASSGTSGSREQFF
TRBJ1-1	TRBV6-5	11	NA	CASIKGAEAFF
TRBJ2-7	TRBV19	15	NA	CASSRGTGRLYEQYF
TRBJ2-2	TRBV30	15	NA	CAWSVKRDYTGELFF
TRBJ1-1	TRBV10-3	14	NA	CAAITWGRNTEAFF
TRBJ2-7	TRBV30	13	NA	CAWSVQGSLAQYF
TRBJ2-5	TRBV10-3	14	NA	CAISGQGYQETQYF
TRBJ2-5	TRBV11-2	15	NA	CASSLGTSGWETQYF
TRBJ1-5	TRBV19	16	NA	CASSISSVYSNQPQHF
TRBJ1-2	TRBV28	12	NA	CAILQGARGYTF
TRBJ1-1	TRBV30	12	few	CAWRRGNTEAFF
TRBJ1-1	TRBV9	15	NA	CASSVSSTGATEAFF
TRBJ2-5	TRBV28	12	NA	CASSLRRETQYF
TRBJ1-3	TRBV7-9	16	NA	CASSKNTGLGGNTIYF
TRBJ1-2	TRBV6-1	13	NA	CASSIRLNYGYTF
TRBJ2-7	TRBV4-3	19	NA	CASSQERDRGGPFPYEQYF
TRBJ2-1	TRBV4-2	16	NA	CASSQGTSGRGDEQFF
TRBJ2-7	TRBV30	15	NA	CAWRVLGGMNYEQYF